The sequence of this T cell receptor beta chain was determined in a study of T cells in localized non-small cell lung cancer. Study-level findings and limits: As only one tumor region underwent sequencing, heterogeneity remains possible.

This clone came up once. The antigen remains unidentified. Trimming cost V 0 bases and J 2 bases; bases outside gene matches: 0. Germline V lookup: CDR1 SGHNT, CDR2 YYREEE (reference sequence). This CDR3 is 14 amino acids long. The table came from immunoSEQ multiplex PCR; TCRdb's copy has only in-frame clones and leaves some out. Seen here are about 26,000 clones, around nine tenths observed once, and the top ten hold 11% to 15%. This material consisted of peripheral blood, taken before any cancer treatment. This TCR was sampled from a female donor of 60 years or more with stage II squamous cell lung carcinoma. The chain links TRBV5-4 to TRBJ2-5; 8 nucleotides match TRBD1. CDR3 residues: CASSLGDRQETQYF. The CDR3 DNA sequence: TGTGCCAGCAGCTTGGGGGACAGGCAAGAGACCCAGTACTTC.